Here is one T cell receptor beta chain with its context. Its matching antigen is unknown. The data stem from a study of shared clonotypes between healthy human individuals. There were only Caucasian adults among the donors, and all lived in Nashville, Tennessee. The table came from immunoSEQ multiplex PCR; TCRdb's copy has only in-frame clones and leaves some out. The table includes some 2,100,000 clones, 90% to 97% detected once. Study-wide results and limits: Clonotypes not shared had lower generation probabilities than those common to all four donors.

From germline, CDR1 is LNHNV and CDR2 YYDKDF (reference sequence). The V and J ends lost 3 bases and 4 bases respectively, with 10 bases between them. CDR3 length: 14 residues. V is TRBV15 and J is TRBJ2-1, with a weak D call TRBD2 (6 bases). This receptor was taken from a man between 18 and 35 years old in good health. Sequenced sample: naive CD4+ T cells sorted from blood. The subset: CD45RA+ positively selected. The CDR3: CATSRWEVYNEQFF. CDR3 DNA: TGTGCCACCAGCAGGTGGGAGGTTTACAATGAGCAGTTCTTC.